Included here is one T cell receptor beta chain sequence, with context. This record belongs to a study of blood T cell repertoires in COVID-19. Study background: Whether acute or convalescent, the COVID-19 samples came from the United States, Italy and Spain. T cells, B-cell-depleted T cells, or PBMCs supplied cDNA or gDNA.

In the original processing: The authors estimated nucleated cell counts from reference gene primer amplification. Data came from immunoSEQ multiplex PCR; TCRdb stores just in-frame clones and leaves some out. The D gene and trimming were derived from the DNA, and the V and J assignments and clone size from that table. Of 25,000 or so clones listed, approximately 86% are singletons. The CDR3 has 13 residues. In germline, CDR1 is SGHNT, CDR2 YYREEE (reference sequence). The V gene end was trimmed by 10 bases and the J gene end by 8 bases; junction bases not matched to a gene: 9. This rearrangement joins TRBV5-4 to TRBJ2-1; 10 nucleotides line up with TRBD1. Sequencing used peripheral blood. The sequence was obtained from a human donor with acute or convalescent COVID-19. The donor label of this sample is uncertain. Written as DNA, the CDR3 is TGTGCCGTACGGACAGGGGGGAGCGATGAGCAGTTCTTC. This encodes CAVRTGGSDEQFF.